Presented here are 25 T cell receptor beta chains from one specimen sequenced in a study of blood T cell repertoires in COVID-19. Clones were sequenced by immunoSEQ multiplex PCR, and TCRdb holds only the in-frame ones, with some missing. In the table there are 150,000 or so clones, around 75% of which are singletons. Material: peripheral blood. These TCRs come from a woman aged 70-85 years with COVID-19, enrolled during active disease.

With respect to this clone: Within the sample, other DNA sequences also encode this same CDR3. The chain combines TRBV5-1 with TRBJ2-7; D is undetermined. V gave up 0 bases and J gave up 0 bases, with 10 bases separating them. The germline gives CDR1 SGHRS, CDR2 YFSETQ. The CDR3 extends over 15 amino acids. DNA of the CDR3: TGCGCCAGCAGCTTGGTTCCAGAAAGCTCCTACGAGCAGTACTTC. It is translated as CASSLVPESSYEQYF.

The CDR3 is CASSFEEGTEAFF. The CDR3 DNA reads TGTGCCAGCAGCTTTGAGGAGGGGACTGAAGCTTTCTTT. The chain recombines TRBV5-4 with TRBJ1-1; TRBD1 is a possible D gene (5 bases). The germline V and J ends were trimmed by 2 bases and 5 bases, with 10 bases remaining between them. CDR1 SGHNT and CDR2 YYREEE come from the germline V gene (reference sequence). The CDR3 is 13 residues long.

The chain employs TRBV5-6 and TRBJ2-4; D is perhaps TRBD1 (6 bases). Trimming left V 1 base short and J 6 bases short, with 8 bases between. CDR3 length equals 13 residues. Per the germline V gene, CDR1 is SGHDT and CDR2 is YYEEEE. CDR3 nucleotides: TGTGCCAGCAGCTTGTTGACAGGAAACATTCAGTACTTC. Protein sequence: CASSLLTGNIQYF.

The chain uses TRBV4-3 and TRBJ1-1; D call uncertain. Germline CDR1 reads LGHNA; CDR2 reads YSLEER. Between the trimmed V and J ends, which lost 0 bases and 1 base, there was a span of 12 bases. This CDR3 spans 16 amino acids. CDR3 residues: CASSQDPLQKNTEAFF. CDR3 nucleotide sequence: TGCGCCAGCAGCCAAGATCCTCTACAGAAGAACACTGAAGCTTTCTTT.

This clone was found a few times. The V call is TRBV9, the J call TRBJ1-2; D may be TRBD1 (6 bases). Trimming took off 2 bases at V and 5 bases at J, with 13 bases between the two ends. The CDR3 runs 14 residues. The germline CDR1 and CDR2 sequences are SGDLS and YYNGEE. CDR3 protein: CASSVGTRYYGYTF. The CDR3 nucleotides read TGTGCCAGCAGCGTCGGGACACGGTATTATGGCTACACCTTC.

The rearrangement joins TRBV19 to TRBJ1-6; D perhaps matches TRBD1 (6 bases). CDR3 size: 14 residues. V lost 5 bases and J 7 bases, leaving 12 bases between the germline ends. The germline V gene encodes CDR1 LNHDA and CDR2 SQIVND (reference sequence). The CDR3 region has the DNA TGTGCCAGTAGTCACAGGGAACGCAATTCACCCCTCCACTTT. Translated, it gives CASSHRERNSPLHF.

This chain links TRBV19 with TRBJ1-5; TRBD1 agrees at 9 bases. From germline, CDR1 is LNHDA and CDR2 SQIVND (reference sequence). J gave up 6 bases and V 6 bases, and 12 bases lay outside the gene matches. The CDR3 has 16 residues. The CDR3, as DNA: TGTGCCAGTAGATTCGCGGACAGGGGCAGAAGTCAGCCCCAGCATTTT. Amino acids: CASRFADRGRSQPQHF.

This clone was observed once. The CDR3 coding sequence is TGTGCCAGCAGCAAATACACCGGGACAGGGGGCAACAATGAGCAGTTCTTC. Encoded protein: CASSKYTGTGGNNEQFF. The chain links TRBV5-8 to TRBJ2-1; TRBD1 aligns across 12 bases. V was pared by 4 bases and J by 5 bases, with 10 bases of the junction left unmatched. Germline CDR1 and CDR2: SGHTS and YDEGEE. This CDR3 is 17 amino acids long.

The rearrangement joins TRBV7-2 to TRBJ1-1, with a weak D call TRBD1 (6 bases). V was trimmed by 4 bases and J by 2 bases, leaving 14 bases between them. Germline CDR1 SGHTA, CDR2 FQGNSA. This CDR3 is 15 amino acids long. In DNA, the CDR3 is TGTGCCAGCAGCTCTCAGGGACAAACCAACACTGAAGCTTTCTTT. Protein: CASSSQGQTNTEAFF.

A few counts support this clone. The V and J genes are TRBV9 and TRBJ2-5, with a tentative D call TRBD2 (7 bases). The length of the CDR3 is 15 residues. V was shortened by 6 bases and J by 4 bases, with 19 bases between the two germline ends. Germline CDR1 and CDR2: SGDLS and YYNGEE. The CDR3 spells CASTLGGARGETQYF. The CDR3 coding sequence is TGTGCCAGCACTCTAGGGGGGGCCAGGGGAGAGACCCAGTACTTC.

The chain combines TRBV7-2 with TRBJ1-5; tentative D call: TRBD1 (5 bases). The CDR3 runs to 13 residues. Between the trimmed V and J ends, which lost 3 bases and 7 bases, there was a span of 10 bases. Germline CDR1 SGHTA, CDR2 FQGNSA. In DNA form, the CDR3 reads TGTGCCAGCAGCTTGAGAAGGGGCCAGCCCCAGCATTTT. It is translated as CASSLRRGQPQHF.

This rearrangement joins TRBV5-4 to TRBJ2-3; TRBD2 might be the D (5 bases). The CDR3 consists of 15 residues. CDR1 is SGHNT and CDR2 is YYREEE in the germline V gene (reference sequence). Between the trimmed V and J ends, which lost 4 bases and 1 base, there was a span of 13 bases. CDR3 loop: CASSQLGVGTDTQYF. CDR3 DNA: TGTGCCAGCAGCCAGCTCGGGGTTGGCACAGATACGCAGTATTTT.

The genes are TRBV10-1 and TRBJ2-5; D is perhaps TRBD1 (5 bases). This CDR3 is 12 amino acids long. Germline CDR1 and CDR2: WNHNN and SYGVQD (reference sequence). This chain's CDR3 is CAPFDRRETQYF. The CDR3 coding sequence is TGCGCTCCATTCGACAGAAGAGAGACCCAGTACTTC.

The CDR3 region has the DNA TGCGCCAGCAGCTTGAGGACAGGGGACACCGGGGAGCTGTTTTTT. Translated, it gives CASSLRTGDTGELFF. V usage is TRBV5-1 and J usage is TRBJ2-2; the match to TRBD1 covers 9 bases. The CDR3 is made up of 15 amino acids. J lost 3 bases, V lost 1 base, and 1 base had no gene match. Looked up from germline, CDR1 is SGHRS and CDR2 is YFSETQ.

V is TRBV27 and J is TRBJ2-7; tentatively, D is TRBD1 (5 bases). Looked up from germline, CDR1 is MNHEY and CDR2 is SMNVEV (reference sequence). V lost 8 bases and J 2 bases, leaving 19 bases between the germline ends. This CDR3 region has 15 residues. For the CDR3, the DNA is TGTGCCAGCGGACAAGGACCACTTGGGGCCTACGAGCAGTACTTC. This gives the protein CASGQGPLGAYEQYF.

This clone appeared a few times. The chain joins TRBV19 to TRBJ1-6, with 12 bases that match TRBD1. The CDR3 totals 15 residues. CDR1 is LNHDA, CDR2 SQIVND, per germline (reference sequence). The trim removed 3 bases at V and 10 bases at J, leaving 4 bases unmatched. The CDR3 sequence: CASSMDGTGGSPLHF. The CDR3 DNA follows: TGTGCCAGTAGTATGGATGGGACAGGGGGCTCACCCCTCCACTTT.

On this clone itself: This sample also contains other DNA sequences that code for the same CDR3. This chain joins TRBV2 and TRBJ1-2; 7 bases map to TRBD1. Losses at the gene ends were 3 bases for V and 5 bases for J; bases not matched to a gene: 0. CDR1 SNHLY and CDR2 FYNNEI come from the germline V gene. The CDR3 spans 12 residues. In DNA, the CDR3 is TGTGCCAGCAGTGACAGGGGGTATGGCTACACCTTC. Amino acid sequence: CASSDRGYGYTF. The full variable domain, in which reference TRBV2 and TRBJ1-2 provide the parts outside the CDR3, is EPEVTQTPSHQVTQMGQEVILRCVPISNHLYFYWYRQILGQKVEFLVSFYNNEISEKSEIFDDQFSVERPDGSNFTLKIRSTKLEDSAMYFCASSDRGYGYTFGSGTRLTVV.

V gene TRBV21-1 combines with J gene TRBJ1-4; the table assigns TRBD1, which was not confirmed against the DNA. TRBV21-1 is reported as a pseudogene. The length of the CDR3 is 17 residues. CDR3 coding DNA: TGTGCCAGCAGCCTCCGGGACAGGGGGCGGAATAATGAAAAACTGTTTTTT. Protein sequence: CASSLRDRGRNNEKLFF.

This clone appeared a few times. V usage is TRBV5-1 and J usage is TRBJ1-2, with 9 nucleotides matching TRBD1. This CDR3 region has 15 residues. V lost 0 bases, J lost 5 bases, and 5 bases stayed unmatched. Germline lookup yields CDR1 SGHRS and CDR2 YFSETQ. The DNA for the CDR3 is TGCGCCAGCAGCTTGGAGGGACAGGGATGGTATGGCTACACCTTC. Encoded protein: CASSLEGQGWYGYTF.

There are a few counts of this clone. J is TRBJ2-7 and V is TRBV5-1; D possibly corresponds to TRBD1 (5 bases). The CDR3 runs to 14 residues. V dropped 4 bases and J dropped 3 bases, with 14 bases sitting between them. The germline V gene has CDR1 SGHRS and CDR2 YFSETQ. The CDR3 nucleotides are TGCGCCAGCAGCCTTGGGAATCAGGGCTACGAGCAGTACTTC. It is translated as CASSLGNQGYEQYF.

This clone was seen only a few times. The V gene is TRBV7-2, the J gene TRBJ1-6; no clear D. CDR3 size: 15 residues. Germline assignment: CDR1 SGHTA and CDR2 FQGNSA. The ends were cut back, 5 bases at V and 9 bases at J, with 17 bases in the middle. The DNA for the CDR3 is TGTGCCAGCAGCCTAACGAGCTCCGCCGGTTCACCCCTCCACTTT. Protein: CASSLTSSAGSPLHF.

The rearrangement uses TRBV5-1 and TRBJ1-5; 7 nucleotides line up with TRBD1. V lost 0 bases and J lost 5; bases outside the gene matches: 2. In germline, CDR1 is SGHRS, CDR2 YFSETQ. This CDR3 spans 14 amino acids. The CDR3 reads CASSLAGGYQPQHF. The CDR3 DNA follows: TGCGCCAGCAGCTTGGCAGGGGGATATCAGCCCCAGCATTTT.

The V call is TRBV18, the J call TRBJ1-5; possibly TRBD1 for D (6 bases). Deletions cut 6 bases from V and 0 bases from J, with 9 bases between. In germline, CDR1 is KGHSH, CDR2 LQKENI. The CDR3 sequence is 14 residues long. CDR3 residues: CASSGGLSNQPQHF. The CDR3 bases are TGTGCCAGCTCGGGGGGGCTTAGCAATCAGCCCCAGCATTTT.

The chain couples TRBV6-2 or TRBV6-3 to TRBJ1-1, with D possibly being TRBD1 (5 bases). This CDR3 contains 15 residues. Germline V gives CDR1 MNHEY, CDR2 SVGEGT. V lost 5 bases and J lost 0, with 13 bases in between. CDR3 in DNA: TGTGCCAGCAGTCGAAGAACAGGATTGAACACTGAAGCTTTCTTT. It codes for CASSRRTGLNTEAFF.

The genes are TRBV3-1 (or the pseudogene TRBV3-2) and TRBJ2-3; 10 positions match TRBD2. The CDR3 has 18 amino acids. Germline lookup yields CDR1 LGHDT and CDR2 YNNKEL (reference sequence). Trimming removed 1 base from V and 5 bases from J; junction bases left unmatched: 12. The CDR3 sequence is CASSQGPAGGRGRDTQYF. In DNA form, the CDR3 reads TGTGCCAGCAGCCAAGGTCCAGCGGGGGGGCGGGGCCGAGATACGCAGTATTTT.